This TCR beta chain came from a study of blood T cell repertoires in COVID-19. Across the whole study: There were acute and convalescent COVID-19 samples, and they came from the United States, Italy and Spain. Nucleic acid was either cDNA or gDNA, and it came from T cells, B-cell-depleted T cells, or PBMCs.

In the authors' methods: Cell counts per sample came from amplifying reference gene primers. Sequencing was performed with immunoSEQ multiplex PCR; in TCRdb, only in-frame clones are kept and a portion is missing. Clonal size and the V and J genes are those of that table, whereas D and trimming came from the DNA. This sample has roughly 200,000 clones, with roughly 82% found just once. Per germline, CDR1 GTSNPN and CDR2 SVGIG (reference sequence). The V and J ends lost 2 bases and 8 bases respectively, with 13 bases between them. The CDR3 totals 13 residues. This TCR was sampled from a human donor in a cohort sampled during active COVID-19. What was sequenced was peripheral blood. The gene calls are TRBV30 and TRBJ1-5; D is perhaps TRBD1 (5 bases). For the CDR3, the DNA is TGTGCCTGGAGTCCAAGGGGCCCCGAGCCCCAGCATTTT. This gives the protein CAWSPRGPEPQHF.